Given below is one TCR beta chain in context. Its target is unknown. Generated by immunoSEQ multiplex PCR, the TCRdb table keeps only in-frame clones and is missing some. The sample has roughly 650,000 clones, more than 95% seen once. These data come from a study of shared clonotypes between healthy human individuals. Study outcomes and limitations: Generally, estimated richness proved larger in naive subsets than it did in memory subsets.

Germline CDR1 reads SGHDN; CDR2 reads FVKESK. With 4 bases clipped from V and 1 base from J, the junction kept 7 bases outside the gene matches. CDR3 length equals 15 residues. Sequencing was performed on naive CD4+ T cells sorted from blood. Subset described: CD45RA+ positively selected. This TCR came from a woman in her twenties or thirties in good health. The chain couples TRBV14 to TRBJ2-7; 7 bases align to TRBD2. The CDR3 DNA is TGTGCCAGCAGCCCCCAGGGACTAAGGTCCTACGAGCAGTACTTC. Encoded protein: CASSPQGLRSYEQYF.